This T cell receptor (beta chain) appears in the sequencing data of a study of Ad26.COV2.S vaccination and SARS-CoV-2 variants. There are 14 residues in the CDR3. Looked up from germline, CDR1 is SGDLS and CDR2 is YYNGEE. V lost 4 bases and J 1 base, leaving 11 bases between the germline ends. Stated treatment: some 20 received Ad26.COV2.S at low or high dose, single or two shots; about 5 received placebo; per-sample allocation not given. Sampling happened 63 days after the first vaccine or placebo injection. Expression of Wuhan-strain SARS-CoV-2 spike came from the Ad26 vector that formed the vaccine. The table came from immunoSEQ multiplex PCR; TCRdb's copy has only in-frame clones and leaves some out. The table includes fewer than 500,000 clones, roughly 89% detected once. Remarks on this clone: The antigen remains unidentified.

Study-wide points: Recipients of vaccine and of placebo showed similar breadth of their non-spike TCR repertoires.

This material consisted of peripheral blood, taken in a trial of Ad26.COV2.S vaccine versus placebo. This chain uses TRBV9 with TRBJ1-1; D remains unclear. The sequence was collected from a person between 18 and 65 years old who received the Ad26.COV2.S COVID-19 vaccine or a placebo. The CDR3 loop reads CASSWSGGNTEAFF. The CDR3 DNA follows: TGTGCCAGCAGCTGGAGCGGCGGGAACACTGAAGCTTTCTTT.